The 16 T cell receptor beta chains reported below all come from one sample, sequenced in a study of beta chain features in type 1 diabetes. Reverse transcribing all isolated RNA meant expressed TCRB transcripts were sequenced. This table comes from immunoSEQ multiplex PCR, and its TCRdb copy is limited to in-frame clones, with some not included. The sample has about 150,000 clones, under 9.5% seen once. Input material: central memory CD4+ T cells from blood. The receptors originated from a man aged 18 to 29 in good health.

This clone has only a few counts. The chain couples TRBV7-2 to TRBJ1-2, with 10 positions matching TRBD1. Germline CDR1 SGHTA, CDR2 FQGNSA. With V trimmed by 5 bases and J by 6 bases, 12 bases remained unmatched. The length of the CDR3 is 16 residues. CDR3 residues: CASSLQTGGIANGYTF. The CDR3 DNA is TGTGCCAGCAGCCTACAGACAGGGGGCATAGCGAATGGCTACACCTTC.

At least ten counts were recorded for this clone. J is TRBJ2-1 and V is TRBV30; D perhaps matches TRBD2 (5 bases). The CDR3 has 14 residues. Per germline, CDR1 GTSNPN and CDR2 SVGIG (reference sequence). The ends were cut back, 0 bases at V and 8 bases at J, with 14 bases in the middle. CDR3 protein: CAWSVPGNGDEQFF. The CDR3 DNA sequence: TGTGCCTGGAGTGTACCCGGGAATGGCGATGAGCAGTTCTTC.

The J gene is TRBJ2-6, the V gene TRBV5-1, with 7 bases that match TRBD1. Trimming cost V 3 bases and J 2 bases; bases outside gene matches: 2. The V gene's germline CDR1 is SGHRS and CDR2 YFSETQ. This CDR3 spans 15 amino acids. The CDR3 sequence: CASSSGQAGANVLTF. As DNA, the CDR3 is TGCGCCAGCAGCTCCGGACAGGCTGGGGCCAACGTCCTGACTTTC.

The J gene is TRBJ1-4, the V gene TRBV30, with 7 bases matching TRBD1. CDR1 is GTSNPN and CDR2 is SVGIG in the germline V gene (reference sequence). J gave up 10 bases and V 4 bases, and 6 bases lay outside the gene matches. This CDR3 is 12 amino acids long. This chain's CDR3 is CAWTPGGRKLFF. The CDR3 bases are TGTGCCTGGACCCCAGGGGGTAGAAAACTGTTTTTT.

This clone has just a few counts. The chain employs TRBV7-7 and TRBJ2-1, with D perhaps matching TRBD1 (6 bases). This CDR3 has 15 residues. V was pared by 5 bases and J by 2 bases, with 13 bases between. CDR1 is SSHAT, CDR2 FNYEAQ, per germline (reference sequence). The CDR3 spells CASSPGTLTYNEQFF. As DNA, the CDR3 is TGTGCCAGCAGCCCAGGGACACTGACCTACAATGAGCAGTTCTTC.

The rearrangement uses TRBV5-4 and TRBJ1-2, with TRBD1 as a possible D gene (6 bases). The CDR3 sequence is 15 residues long. The germline CDR1 and CDR2 sequences are SGHNT and YYREEE (reference sequence). Trimming took 3 bases from V and 7 from J, leaving 19 bases between them. CDR3 amino acids: CASSSVTVQGSGYTF. The DNA for the CDR3 is TGTGCCAGCAGCTCCGTTACTGTCCAGGGGTCTGGCTACACCTTC.

In this sample, this clone turned up a few times. V is TRBV18 and J is TRBJ1-1; D not resolved. This CDR3 has 14 residues. Trimming cost V 6 bases and J 0 bases, with 11 bases left between them. Germline CDR1 KGHSH, CDR2 LQKENI. CDR3 sequence (DNA): TGTGCCAGCTCCCCCCGCGAGATGAACACTGAAGCTTTCTTT. Translated, it gives CASSPREMNTEAFF.

There are a few counts of this clone. The rearrangement links TRBV2 to TRBJ2-3; 9 bases are shared with TRBD2. This CDR3 has 16 residues. CDR1 and CDR2 from the germline V gene are SNHLY and FYNNEI. The J segment lost 3 bases and the V segment lost 4 bases, leaving 8 bases of the junction unmatched. CDR3: CASSGVRLAATDTQYF. The CDR3 region has the DNA TGTGCCAGCAGTGGAGTTCGACTAGCGGCAACAGATACGCAGTATTTT. Complete variable domain (other parts from reference TRBV2 and TRBJ2-3): EPEVTQTPSHQVTQMGQEVILRCVPISNHLYFYWYRQILGQKVEFLVSFYNNEISEKSEIFDDQFSVERPDGSNFTLKIRSTKLEDSAMYFCASSGVRLAATDTQYFGPGTRLTVL.

This clone was seen only a few times. V and J are TRBV18 and TRBJ1-4, with 9 bases lining up with TRBD1. This CDR3 is 15 amino acids long. With V trimmed by 0 bases and J by 10 bases, 6 bases remained unmatched. Germline V gene lookup returns CDR1 KGHSH and CDR2 LQKENI. DNA for the CDR3: TGTGCCAGCTCACCACCGGACAGGGGAAGTGGAAAACTGTTTTTT. Translated: CASSPPDRGSGKLFF.

This chain joins TRBV4-2 and TRBJ1-2; 8 bases map to TRBD1. Germline assignment: CDR1 LGHNA and CDR2 YNFKEQ. The junction had 8 bases not matched to a gene; V was cut back by 2 bases and J by 6 bases. The CDR3 runs 15 residues. CDR3 sequence (DNA): TGTGCCAGCAGCCAATGGACAGGGTTTTTGAATGGCTACACCTTC. Protein sequence: CASSQWTGFLNGYTF.

The sample holds many counts of this clone. The chain links TRBV2 to TRBJ2-5; D might be TRBD2 (6 bases). The CDR3 extends over 15 amino acids. Germline values: CDR1 SNHLY, CDR2 FYNNEI. Trimming removed 4 bases from V and 4 bases from J, with 16 bases in between. The CDR3, as DNA: TGTGCCAGCAGTGTAATTGGAGGGACGGGAGAGACCCAGTACTTC. This translates into CASSVIGGTGETQYF.

This clone was seen more than once but under ten times. The chain recombines TRBV10-3 with TRBJ2-6; perhaps TRBD1 as D (5 bases). From germline, CDR1 is ENHRY and CDR2 SYGVKD. Trimming took 7 bases from V and 4 from J, leaving 11 bases between them. This CDR3 region has 14 residues. As DNA, the CDR3 is TGTGCCATCAATGGGGCAAAAGGGGCCAACGTCCTGACTTTC. Its translation is CAINGAKGANVLTF.

The chain is built from TRBV5-8 and TRBJ1-1, with 8 positions matching TRBD1. In germline, CDR1 is SGHTS, CDR2 YDEGEE. This CDR3 has 16 amino acids. Trimming took 2 bases from V and 1 from J; bases not matched to a gene: 7. The chain's CDR3 is CASSFVRGTGNTEAFF. The CDR3 DNA sequence: TGTGCCAGCAGCTTTGTTCGGGGGACAGGGAACACTGAAGCTTTCTTT. Complete variable domain (other parts from reference TRBV5-8 and TRBJ1-1): EAGVTQSPTHLIKTRGQQATLRCSPISGHTSVYWYQQALGLGLQFLLWYDEGEERNRGNFPPRFSGRQFPNYSSELNVNALELEDSALYLCASSFVRGTGNTEAFFGQGTRLTVV.

In its sample, this clone was seen once. V usage is TRBV19 and J usage is TRBJ2-7; 9 bases fit TRBD1. The CDR3 runs to 15 residues. The germline CDR1 and CDR2 sequences are LNHDA and SQIVND (reference sequence). Trimming at V came to 2 bases and at J to 6 bases, leaving 8 bases not matched to a gene. CDR3 loop: CASSIFPGQGSEQYF. CDR3 nucleotide sequence: TGTGCCAGTAGTATATTTCCGGGACAGGGTTCCGAGCAGTACTTC.

This clone was recorded at least ten times. This chain's CDR3 is CAWSENWGHGIDGYTF. For the CDR3, the DNA is TGTGCCTGGAGTGAGAATTGGGGACACGGAATTGATGGCTACACCTTC. This chain links TRBV30 with TRBJ1-2, with a weak D call TRBD1 (6 bases). The V gene lost 1 base and the J gene lost 6 bases, with 21 bases spanning the gap. Germline V CDR1 and CDR2: GTSNPN, SVGIG (reference sequence). This CDR3 has 16 residues.

The rearrangement joins TRBV27 to TRBJ1-4, with D uncertain. The CDR3 is made up of 14 amino acids. V lost 3 bases, J lost 7 bases, and 12 bases lay in between. Germline-derived CDR1 and CDR2 are MNHEY and SMNVEV (reference sequence). The CDR3 sequence: CASSFRSEGEKLFF. The CDR3 DNA is TGTGCCAGCAGTTTTAGGAGTGAGGGTGAAAAACTGTTTTTT.